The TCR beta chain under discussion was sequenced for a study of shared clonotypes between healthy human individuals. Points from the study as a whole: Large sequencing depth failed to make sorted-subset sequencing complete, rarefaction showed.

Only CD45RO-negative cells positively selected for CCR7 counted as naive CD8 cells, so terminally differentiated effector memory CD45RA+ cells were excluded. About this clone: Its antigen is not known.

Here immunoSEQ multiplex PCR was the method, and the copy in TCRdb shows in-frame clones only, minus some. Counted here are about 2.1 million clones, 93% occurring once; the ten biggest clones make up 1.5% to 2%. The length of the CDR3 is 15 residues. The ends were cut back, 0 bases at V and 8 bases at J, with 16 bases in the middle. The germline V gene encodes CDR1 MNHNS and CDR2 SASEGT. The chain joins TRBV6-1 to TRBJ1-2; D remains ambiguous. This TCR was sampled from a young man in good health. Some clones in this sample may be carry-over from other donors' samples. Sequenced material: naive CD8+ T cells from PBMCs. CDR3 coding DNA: TGTGCCAGCAGTGAAGCGATCTGGCCTTCACTCGGCTACACCTTC. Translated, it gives CASSEAIWPSLGYTF.